The sequence of this TCR beta chain was determined in a study of CD8+CD57+ T cells in acquired aplastic anemia. Across the whole study: Quantities of DNA derived from sorted CD4+ and CD8+ cells averaged 3.2 ug. Healthy CD8+ samples averaged roughly 12 million reads. Study-wide findings and caveats: A set of more than 25 CD8+ CDR3 sequences was shared between patients and controls, and these sequences appeared highly expressed in patients. Patients did not significantly differ from controls in CD8+ Simpson's diversity.

The CDR3 is 16 residues long. In germline, CDR1 is SGHTA, CDR2 FQGNSA. With 4 bases removed from V and 0 bases from J, the gap between germline ends came to 15 bases. Genomic DNA acted as the template from which TCR beta VDJ combination and CDR3 sequence profiling were carried out. TCRdb itself ran the reads through MiXCR, one entry per CDR3 protein. The sample comprises hundreds of thousands of distinct CDR3 sequences, roughly 68% of which are singletons, and 3.5% to 4.5% rests with the top ten. This clonotype was counted many times. Its antigen remains unidentified. The receptor comes from a human donor in good health, serving as a control. Sequenced sample: sorted CD4+, CD8+, or CD8+CD57+ T cells (not recorded which) from PBMCs. The gene calls are TRBV7-2 and TRBJ1-1; D call uncertain. For the CDR3, the DNA is TGTGCCAGCAGCTCTCTCCGGGCCGAATTGAACACTGAAGCTTTCTTT. The encoded protein is CASSSLRAELNTEAFF.